This entry features one T cell receptor beta chain sequence. The clone's antigen remains unknown. The input lacks base qualities; no much larger clone sits a single base away. Trimming takes 3 bases off V and 7 bases off J; junction bases not matched to a gene: 6. The CDR3 starts with the cysteine, ends with the phenylalanine, and has 15 residues. Left in the record is the CDR3 DNA by itself, 45 bases read in frame from the first base. Via the germline V gene, CDR1 is LGHNA and CDR2 YSLEER. The entry originates in a study of CD8 T cells in ankylosing spondylitis (dated by TCRdb to 2016 to 2017). In the study overall: T cell receptor beta repertoires were profiled in healthy donors and ankylosing spondylitis patients so that disease-linked TCR variants could be found. The full study cohort comprised 25 ankylosing spondylitis patients and approximately 100 healthy donors. Peripheral blood samples were taken, and synovial fluid was additionally collected from ankylosing spondylitis patients.

Sequencing instrument: Illumina HiSeq 2500. Quantitative 5'-RACE with molecular barcodes was used to prepare TCR beta libraries. The source study handled its data this way. A new computational method based on a probabilistic model of VDJ rearrangement was used to identify disease-linked TCR variants. TCRdb redid the processing of the public reads, applying fastp at Q25 and MiXCR, and retained in-frame beta chains. For every CDR3 protein sequence, its rows merge into one entry that carries the most common genes and DNA. These V and J calls derive from TCRdb rather than the authors' analysis. Within this sample are 800,000 to 900,000 distinct CDR3 sequences, with about 11% of them counted one time only. Of the sample, approximately 0.51% falls within the top ten clones. What the work shows at the level of the full study, not this receptor alone: The disease-linked clones were reported as significantly enriched in matched synovial fluid samples from ankylosing spondylitis patients. In peripheral blood, the disease-linked clones were found at relatively low frequencies and had a CD8+ phenotype. Some TCR beta motif variants had previously been reported in synovial fluid and blood of reactive arthritis patients, which suggested common disease-initiation mechanisms. Blood from ankylosing spondylitis patients appeared to be characterized by a TCR beta motif made up of several highly homologous amino acid variants.

Recombination connected TRBV4-3 to TRBJ2-7, and 13 junction bases match TRBD2. The TCR originated in a male donor with ankylosing spondylitis. What was sequenced was blood, either unsorted or a sorted T cell fraction (not recorded which). The DNA sequence is TGCGCCAGCAGCCAGCAACTAGCGGGGGGGCTTGAGCAGTACTTC. Translated, it gives CASSQQLAGGLEQYF.